These T cell receptor beta chains were read from a single sample in a study of blood T cell repertoires in COVID-19. The assay was immunoSEQ multiplex PCR, and TCRdb's table has in-frame clones only and misses some. The sample has more than 150,000 clones, 85% to 90% seen once. The sequenced material came from peripheral blood. These receptors were taken from a man aged 18 to 29 with acute or convalescent COVID-19. Each CDR3 is given with its conserved first and last residue. Each record gives: CDR3 protein, CDR3 DNA, D gene, clone size, V gene, J gene. The D gene is left open where the match is weak. Rows may omit the clone size; those that give it use once, few, many or a size class.

CDR3 protein: CASTLGLLVYNEQFF
CDR3 DNA: TGCGCCAGCACCTTAGGACTACTTGTATACAATGAGCAGTTCTTC
D gene: .
clone size: .
V gene: TRBV10-2
J gene: TRBJ2-1

CDR3 protein: CAWSSGTRNSPLHF
CDR3 DNA: TGTGCCTGGAGTTCCGGGACAAGAAATTCACCCCTCCACTTT
D gene: .
clone size: .
V gene: TRBV30
J gene: TRBJ1-6

CDR3 protein: CASSQDLNRVSYNEQFF
CDR3 DNA: TGCGCCAGCAGCCAAGATCTTAACAGGGTATCCTACAATGAGCAGTTCTTC
D gene: .
clone size: .
V gene: TRBV4-1
J gene: TRBJ2-1

CDR3 protein: CASSQVTGFGYTF
CDR3 DNA: TGTGCCAGCAGCCAAGTGACAGGGTTCGGCTACACCTTC
D gene: TRBD1
clone size: .
V gene: TRBV3-1/TRBV3-2
J gene: TRBJ1-2

CDR3 protein: CAISTSGNEAFF
CDR3 DNA: TGTGCCATCTCGACGTCGGGGAATGAAGCTTTCTTT
D gene: .
clone size: .
V gene: TRBV7-9
J gene: TRBJ1-1

CDR3 protein: CASSSLEKLFF
CDR3 DNA: TGTGCCAGCAGTTCTTTAGAAAAACTGTTTTTT
D gene: .
clone size: .
V gene: TRBV6-6
J gene: TRBJ1-4

CDR3 protein: CASSFDRAGYTF
CDR3 DNA: TGTGCCAGCAGCTTCGACAGGGCTGGCTACACCTTC
D gene: TRBD1
clone size: few
V gene: TRBV7-9
J gene: TRBJ1-2

CDR3 protein: CASSTTGTGGGNTIYF
CDR3 DNA: TGCGCCAGCAGCACTACCGGGACAGGGGGCGGAAACACCATATATTTT
D gene: TRBD1
clone size: .
V gene: TRBV5-1
J gene: TRBJ1-3

CDR3 protein: CASSIAGVGDTEAFF
CDR3 DNA: TGTGCCAGCAGCATCGCAGGGGTCGGGGACACTGAAGCTTTCTTT
D gene: .
clone size: .
V gene: TRBV5-4
J gene: TRBJ1-1

CDR3 protein: CAWSPTWGGVSMNTEAFF
CDR3 DNA: TGTGCCTGGAGTCCCACTTGGGGGGGCGTAAGTATGAACACTGAAGCTTTCTTT
D gene: .
clone size: .
V gene: TRBV30
J gene: TRBJ1-1

CDR3 protein: CASSIGSGGDNEQFF
CDR3 DNA: TGTGCCAGTAGTATAGGTAGCGGGGGGGACAATGAGCAGTTCTTC
D gene: TRBD2
clone size: .
V gene: TRBV19
J gene: TRBJ2-1

CDR3 protein: CASSLVSGSYNSPLHF
CDR3 DNA: TGCGCCAGCAGCTTGGTTTCGGGCTCCTATAATTCACCCCTCCACTTT
D gene: .
clone size: .
V gene: TRBV5-1
J gene: TRBJ1-6

CDR3 protein: CAWKLAGGYEQFF
CDR3 DNA: TGTGCCTGGAAATTAGCGGGAGGGTATGAGCAGTTCTTC
D gene: TRBD2
clone size: .
V gene: TRBV30
J gene: TRBJ2-1

CDR3 protein: CASSRGAGNEKLFF
CDR3 DNA: TGCGCCAGCAGTCGGGGAGCGGGTAATGAAAAACTGTTTTTT
D gene: .
clone size: few
V gene: TRBV4-1
J gene: TRBJ1-4

CDR3 protein: CASSVARVNTEAFF
CDR3 DNA: TGTGCCAGCAGTGTCGCCAGGGTGAACACTGAAGCTTTCTTT
D gene: .
clone size: .
V gene: TRBV2
J gene: TRBJ1-1

CDR3 protein: CASSSPLIGNTIYF
CDR3 DNA: TGTGCCAGCAGCTCTCCACTCATAGGAAACACCATATATTTT
D gene: .
clone size: .
V gene: TRBV9
J gene: TRBJ1-3

CDR3 protein: CAWSVRRGGMDTQYF
CDR3 DNA: TGTGCCTGGAGTGTAAGACGGGGGGGCATGGATACGCAGTATTTT
D gene: TRBD2
clone size: .
V gene: TRBV30
J gene: TRBJ2-3